This T cell receptor beta chain was recorded in a study of blood T cell repertoires in COVID-19. A note on this clone: The junction does not match germline at one end; this may be a read error.

The CDR3 is made up of 12 amino acids. CDR1 is SGHTS, CDR2 YDEGEE, per germline. Data came from immunoSEQ multiplex PCR; TCRdb stores just in-frame clones and leaves some out. The repertoire holds some 320,000 clones, with roughly 90% as singletons. This TCR was sampled from a woman aged 45-65 years who had been exposed to COVID-19. Material for sequencing was PBMCs or T cells enriched from blood (not recorded which). The chain combines TRBV5-8 with TRBJ2-7, with 10 bases fitting TRBD1. CDR3 nucleotides: TGTGCCAGCAGCTTGTACGGGACAGGGGCTTCCTTC. This codes for CASSLYGTGASF.